These T cell receptor beta chains were read from a single sample in a study of blood T cell repertoires in COVID-19. Repertoires were generated with immunoSEQ multiplex PCR, while TCRdb's copy carries only in-frame clones and drops some. Among 100,000 to 150,000 clones listed, around 82% were seen once. The sample consisted of peripheral blood. These receptors came from a man aged 25 to 40 with COVID-19, enrolled during active disease. Both conserved end residues are part of each CDR3.

TRBJ2-3 TRBV28 CASSGSGRAGVDTQYF
TRBJ2-7 TRBV6-1 CASSEASRFEQYF
TRBJ2-1 TRBV27 CASSSPGLAGVYNEQFF
TRBJ1-3 TRBV2 CASARQGGMSGNTIYF
TRBJ1-5 TRBV7-6 CASSLGPNQPQHF
TRBJ2-7 TRBV6-6 CASSGQGASYEQYF
TRBJ2-1 TRBV3-1/TRBV3-2 CASSQDRLFFSAYNEQFF
TRBJ2-1 TRBV12-5 CASMAGYNEQFF
TRBJ2-7 TRBV7-2 CASSLSSYEQYF
TRBJ2-7 TRBV25-1 CASSEWGQGSYEQYF
TRBJ1-3 TRBV4-3 CASSQDSHSYSGNTIYF
TRBJ2-3 TRBV11-2 CASSFDSPGNTDTQYF
TRBJ1-1 TRBV7-2 CASSFYRVGTEAFF
TRBJ1-1 TRBV11-3 CASSLAQGMETFF
TRBJ1-2 TRBV7-2 CASSSSGTSYGYTF
TRBJ1-3 TRBV11-3 CASTTRGFSGNTIYF
TRBJ2-1 TRBV24-1 CATSNMTGAGYNEQFF
TRBJ1-1 TRBV6-2/TRBV6-3 CASSSGSGTGVTEAFF
TRBJ2-7 TRBV5-1 CASTHWASSSYEQYF
TRBJ1-4 TRBV21-1 CASSKAPGRADNEKLFF
TRBJ1-5 TRBV18 CASSRGQEFPQPQHF
TRBJ1-5 TRBV19 CASSMGRGYVYQPQHF
TRBJ2-5 TRBV9 CASSVGLAGGPETQYF
TRBJ2-7 TRBV11-1 CASSLAVGDRGRYEQYF
TRBJ2-1 TRBV4-1 CASSLTGGYNEQFF
TRBJ2-5 TRBV24-1 CATSDFRAETQYF
TRBJ1-2 TRBV27 CASSLIPDRTISLGYTF
TRBJ2-7 TRBV11-1 CASSFPQDTSYEQYF
TRBJ1-1 TRBV5-1 CASSPDSSNTEAFF
TRBJ2-5 TRBV7-2 CASSLVASGGAETQYF
TRBJ1-1 TRBV6-5 CASMEPGQGAAEAFF
TRBJ1-6 TRBV6-5 CASRRSYNSPLHF
TRBJ2-5 TRBV11-3 CASSLVWSGPITGETQYF
TRBJ1-1 TRBV7-9 CASSPTQGMNTEAFF
TRBJ2-1 TRBV24-1 CATSPQGARFYNEQFF
TRBJ2-3 TRBV5-4 CASSFPQADTQYF
TRBJ2-7 TRBV5-1 CASSLGTGNSYEQYF